Listed below are T cell receptor beta chains from one sample, sequenced in a study of T-cell memory formation after mild COVID-19. A single record per CDR3 protein comes from TCRdb applying MiXCR to the 5' RACE reads. The data contain over 500,000 distinct CDR3 sequences, 17% of them singletons. The sample comprised PBMCs or a T cell subset sorted from them (not recorded which). The receptor source for this set is an adult woman who had mild COVID-19 (a few samples of this study predate the infection). Cell type and time point are not known. The CDR3 runs from the conserved cysteine through the conserved F or W. A D gene is named only where the DNA matches it firmly. Expanded clones are given a class, and other clones once, few, many or no size at all.

>TRBV6-5|-|-|TRBJ2-3
CASSYSKYTASTDTQYF
TGTGCCAGCAGTTACTCGAAGTATACTGCGAGCACAGATACGCAGTATTTT
>TRBV27|-|TRBD2|TRBJ2-7
CASSLSPSGATYEQYF
TGTGCCAGCAGTTTATCACCTAGCGGGGCTACTTACGAGCAGTACTTC
>TRBV10-3|few|TRBD1|TRBJ2-3
CAISGGTGDSRTDTQYF
TGTGCCATCAGTGGAGGGACAGGGGATTCGCGGACAGATACGCAGTATTTT
>TRBV4-1|few|-|TRBJ1-1
CASSQEPGVNTEAFF
TGCGCCAGCAGCCAAGAGCCAGGAGTGAACACTGAAGCTTTCTTT
>TRBV7-2|-|-|TRBJ1-4
CASSLAANEKLFF
TGTGCCAGCAGCTTAGCGGCTAATGAAAAACTGTTTTTT
>TRBV7-6|few|-|TRBJ2-5
CASSSIRQETQYF
TGTGCCAGCAGCTCGATAAGGCAAGAGACCCAGTACTTC
>TRBV27|many|-|TRBJ2-7
CASSRKGPGTSLSSYEQYF
TGTGCCAGCAGTCGTAAAGGACCCGGGACATCTTTGAGCTCCTACGAGCAGTACTTC
>TRBV6-2/TRBV6-3|-|TRBD1|TRBJ1-1
CASSYSWDRGTEAFF
TGTGCCAGCAGTTACTCGTGGGACAGGGGCACTGAAGCTTTCTTT
>TRBV19|-|-|TRBJ1-5
CASSTDPYSNQPQHF
TGTGCCAGTAGTACAGATCCATATAGCAATCAGCCCCAGCATTTT
>TRBV29-1|-|TRBD1|TRBJ1-2
CSVDRANYGYTF
TGCAGCGTGGACAGGGCAAACTATGGCTACACCTTC
>TRBV12-3/TRBV12-4|once|TRBD2|TRBJ2-1
CASCLLAGNNEQFF
TGTGCCAGCTGCTTGCTAGCGGGAAACAATGAGCAGTTCTTC
>TRBV5-1|few|-|TRBJ1-2
CASKAQRQAGGYTF
TGCGCCAGCAAAGCCCAAAGACAGGCTGGTGGCTACACCTTC
>TRBV11-2|few|-|TRBJ2-3
CASSSTLGETDTQYF
TGTGCCAGCAGCTCTACGCTAGGAGAGACAGATACGCAGTATTTT
>TRBV2|-|-|TRBJ2-3
CARGPVSTDTQYF
TGTGCACGGGGTCCGGTTAGCACAGATACGCAGTATTTT
>TRBV4-1|-|-|TRBJ1-5
CASSQTVLGGASSQHF
TGCGCCAGCAGCCAGACCGTCCTAGGGGGGGCCAGTTCCCAGCATTTT
>TRBV5-6|few|-|TRBJ2-5
CASSLRRTETQETQYF
TGTGCCAGCAGCTTGCGCCGGACAGAGACCCAAGAGACCCAGTACTTC
>TRBV7-2|-|TRBD2|TRBJ2-4
CASSFLAGGVAKNIQYF
TGTGCCAGCAGCTTTCTAGCGGGAGGTGTGGCCAAAAACATTCAGTACTTC
>TRBV3-1|-|-|TRBJ2-3
CASSTSSADTQYF
TGTGCCAGCAGCACTTCTAGCGCAGATACGCAGTATTTT
>TRBV7-6|few|-|TRBJ2-3
CASSARRVQGDTQYF
TGTGCCAGCAGCGCCAGGAGGGTCCAGGGAGATACGCAGTATTTT
>TRBV7-9|-|-|TRBJ1-2
CAGSSPGRINYGYTF
TGTGCCGGCAGCTCACCGGGACGGATCAACTATGGCTACACCTTC